The 20 T cell receptor beta chains below come from one sample, sequenced in a study of metastatic and nonmetastatic thyroid tumors. Through MiXCR, TCRdb re-clonotyped the PCR reads. The sample consists of about 40,000 clones, roughly 10% of them appearing once. Every patient was untreated before thyroid surgery. The sequenced material came from blood. Receptors were obtained from a female donor with papillary thyroid cancer or a benign thyroid nodule (not recorded which). Some clones in this sample may be carry-over from other donors' samples.

This clone was observed many times. The chain couples TRBV5-1 to TRBJ2-3; D gene unclear. This CDR3 has 11 residues. In germline, CDR1 is SGHRS, CDR2 YFSETQ. V was cut by 5 bases and J by 5 bases, with 6 bases left in between. CDR3 in amino acids: CASRELDTQYF. Here the CDR3 DNA reads TGCGCCAGCAGAGAACTAGATACGCAGTATTTT.

This clone was detected many times. The gene calls are TRBV24-1 and TRBJ2-3, with D unclear. Germline loops: CDR1 KGHDR, CDR2 SFDVKD. This CDR3 spans 13 amino acids. V lost 1 base and J lost 5, with 6 bases in between. This CDR3 is CATSDFGLDTQYF. The CDR3 coding sequence is TGTGCCACCAGTGATTTCGGTCTAGATACGCAGTATTTT.

This clone was seen many times. V and J are TRBV2 and TRBJ2-7; TRBD2 matches 11 bases. Germline V gene lookup returns CDR1 SNHLY and CDR2 FYNNEI. The CDR3 covers 15 residues. Losses at the gene ends were 10 bases for V and 4 bases for J; bases not matched to a gene: 12. CDR3 sequence (DNA): TGTGCCATTAGGGGGGGACTAGCGGATGCATACGAGCAGTACTTC. Its protein product is CAIRGGLADAYEQYF.

The chain couples TRBV27 to TRBJ2-7, with a tentative D call TRBD1 (6 bases). This CDR3 is built from 14 residues. The germline V gene encodes CDR1 MNHEY and CDR2 SMNVEV (reference sequence). Trimming took 6 bases from V and 4 from J, leaving 16 bases between them. This chain's CDR3 is CASSPGHTTYEQYF. The CDR3 DNA reads as TGTGCCAGCAGCCCGGGACATACCACTTACGAGCAGTACTTC.

Ten or more counts support this clone. The genes are TRBV24-1 and TRBJ1-5; 7 bases map to TRBD1. Germline V CDR1 and CDR2: KGHDR, SFDVKD. This CDR3 is 15 amino acids long. V shed 4 bases and J 5 bases; nucleotides not matched to a gene: 7. The CDR3 region has the DNA TGTGCCACCAGTGACCCCGACAGGGAGGATCAGCCCCAGCATTTT. Its translation: CATSDPDREDQPQHF.

This clone was counted at least ten times. The chain is built from TRBV14 and TRBJ1-1; 7 bases fit TRBD1. The V gene end was trimmed by 4 bases and the J gene end by 5 bases; junction bases not matched to a gene: 10. Germline V gene sequence: CDR1 SGHDN, CDR2 FVKESK. The CDR3 contains 15 residues. The CDR3 DNA sequence: TGTGCCAGCAGCCGAGAACAGGGGTTTAGGACTGAAGCTTTCTTT. Protein sequence: CASSREQGFRTEAFF. Supplemented by reference TRBV14 and TRBJ1-1, the full variable domain reads EAGVTQFPSHSVIEKGQTVTLRCDPISGHDNLYWYRRVMGKEIKFLLHFVKESKQDESGMPNNRFLAERTGGTYSTLKVQPAELEDSGVYFCASSREQGFRTEAFFGQGTRLTVV.

At least ten counts were recorded for this clone. The chain carries TRBV4-3 and TRBJ2-1; tentatively, D is TRBD2 (6 bases). Looked up from germline, CDR1 is LGHNA and CDR2 is YSLEER. V was trimmed by 0 bases and J by 0 bases, leaving 9 bases between them. The CDR3 loop spans 16 amino acids. The DNA for the CDR3 is TGCGCCAGCAGCCAAGAGGGCGGGGTCTCCTACAATGAGCAGTTCTTC. It specifies CASSQEGGVSYNEQFF.

This clone has ten or more counts. This chain connects TRBV5-1 to TRBJ1-2; 9 nucleotides align to TRBD1. The CDR3 runs 16 residues. Trimming at V came to 4 bases and at J to 0 bases, leaving 7 bases not matched to a gene. CDR1 and CDR2 from the germline V gene are SGHRS and YFSETQ. CDR3 sequence reads: CASSLSGTGPNYGYTF. The DNA for the CDR3 is TGCGCCAGCAGCCTCTCCGGGACAGGGCCTAACTATGGCTACACCTTC.

This clone showed up just a few times. V is TRBV6-1 and J is TRBJ2-7; D remains unclear. This CDR3 spans 12 amino acids. The germline V gene has CDR1 MNHNS and CDR2 SASEGT. V dropped 7 bases and J dropped 7 bases, with 14 bases sitting between them. The DNA of the CDR3 is TGTGCCAGCACCGAAGGCGGTTTTGAGCAGTACTTC. Translating gives CASTEGGFEQYF.

This clone was recorded at least ten times. The chain has TRBV7-2 and TRBJ2-5; no firm D call. V dropped 1 base and J dropped 1 base, with 10 bases sitting between them. Germline CDR1 is SGHTA and CDR2 is FQGNSA. The CDR3 contains 15 residues. This CDR3 is CASSLGGTIQETQYF. For the CDR3, the DNA is TGTGCCAGCAGCTTAGGTGGCACTATCCAAGAGACCCAGTACTTC.

This clone was observed many times. The rearrangement uses TRBV20-1 and TRBJ2-3, with no clear D. The CDR3 length is 15 residues. Germline CDR1 reads DFQATT; CDR2 reads SNEGSKA (reference sequence). V was trimmed by 0 bases and J by 4 bases, leaving 14 bases between them. The CDR3, as DNA: TGCAGTGCTAGAGACCAAAGGACGTTGTCAGATACGCAGTATTTT. The encoded protein is CSARDQRTLSDTQYF.

This clone was counted at least ten times. The V gene is TRBV20-1, the J gene TRBJ2-5; TRBD2 matches 10 bases. The germline CDR1 and CDR2 sequences are DFQATT and SNEGSKA (reference sequence). Trimming removed 5 bases from V and 3 bases from J; junction bases left unmatched: 9. There are 15 residues in the CDR3. Here the CDR3 reads CSAYTSGNRKETQYF. CDR3 nucleotide sequence: TGCAGTGCTTACACTAGCGGGAACAGGAAAGAGACCCAGTACTTC.

This clone was recorded at least ten times. V is TRBV20-1 and J is TRBJ2-7, with unresolved D. Germline V gene data show CDR1 as DFQATT and CDR2 as SNEGSKA (reference sequence). Trimming removed 3 bases from V and 0 bases from J, with 12 bases in between. The CDR3 loop spans 14 amino acids. For the CDR3, the DNA is TGCAGTGCTAGTCCCGGGCCCGGCTCCTACGAGCAGTACTTC. This encodes CSASPGPGSYEQYF.

This clone was seen repeatedly, ten times or more. The V and J genes are TRBV9 and TRBJ1-6; TRBD1 matches 7 bases. This CDR3 has 14 amino acids. The V and J ends lost 4 bases and 8 bases, in that order; junction bases with no gene match: 6. Germline V gene data show CDR1 as SGDLS and CDR2 as YYNGEE. CDR3 sequence reads: CASSLRDSHSPLHF. CDR3 bases: TGTGCCAGCAGCCTTAGGGACAGCCATTCACCCCTCCACTTT.

This chain links TRBV5-4 with TRBJ2-1; 8 bases are a match to TRBD2. Germline assignment: CDR1 SGHNT and CDR2 YYREEE (reference sequence). V trimming: 1 base; J trimming: 4 bases; junction bases outside the gene matches: 7. This CDR3 has 16 amino acids. CDR3 nucleotides: TGTGCCAGCAGCTTGTCTGGCGGGGGGATTTACAATGAGCAGTTCTTC. Encoded protein: CASSLSGGGIYNEQFF.

This clone was observed at least ten times. The gene calls are TRBV5-1 and TRBJ1-5; a possible D gene is TRBD1 (5 bases). Germline loops: CDR1 SGHRS, CDR2 YFSETQ. CDR3 length: 14 amino acids. V gave up 0 bases and J gave up 5 bases, with 9 bases separating them. In DNA form, the CDR3 reads TGCGCCAGCAGCTTGGGGGGCAGGGATCAGCCCCAGCATTTT. Translation: CASSLGGRDQPQHF.

This clone was detected ten times or more. The chain joins TRBV30 to TRBJ1-2; D remains ambiguous. CDR1 is GTSNPN and CDR2 is SVGIG in the germline V gene (reference sequence). V dropped 7 bases and J dropped 7 bases, with 19 bases sitting between them. The CDR3 has 13 amino acids. This chain's CDR3 is CASSRGGSGGYTF. Written as DNA, the CDR3 is TGTGCCTCCTCACGGGGTGGGAGCGGTGGCTACACCTTC. Using reference TRBV30 and TRBJ1-2 for the parts outside the CDR3, the full variable domain is SQTIHQWPATLVQPVGSPLSLECTVEGTSNPNLYWYRQAAGRGLQLLFYSVGIGQISSEVPQNLSASRPQDRQFILSSKKLLLSDSGFYLCASSRGGSGGYTFGSGTRLTVV.

This clone was counted ten times or more. Different DNA sequences within this sample yield the same CDR3. V is TRBV20-1 and J is TRBJ2-4; D is possibly TRBD2 (5 bases). The ends were cut back, 0 bases at V and 6 bases at J, with 9 bases in the middle. CDR3 length equals 13 residues. The V gene's germline CDR1 is DFQATT and CDR2 SNEGSKA (reference sequence). CDR3 sequence: CSARDYSGNIQYF. The CDR3 coding sequence is TGCAGTGCTAGAGACTACAGCGGAAACATTCAGTACTTC.

In its sample, this clone was seen many times. The DNA for the CDR3 is TGTGCCAGCATTTTACACCAGGCAAGGGCCGGGGAGCTGTTTTTT. It specifies CASILHQARAGELFF. J is TRBJ2-2 and V is TRBV2; D is ambiguous. Germline-derived CDR1 and CDR2 are SNHLY and FYNNEI. V was trimmed by 7 bases and J by 6 bases, leaving 18 bases between them. The CDR3 has 15 amino acids.

The sample holds a few counts of this clone. One base away lies a much larger clone, so this may be a sequencing read error. The sample contains more than one DNA sequence encoding this CDR3. J is TRBJ2-2 and V is TRBV6-1; D may be TRBD2 (5 bases). This CDR3 has 13 residues. Per germline, CDR1 MNHNS and CDR2 SASEGT. The CDR3 bases are TGTGCCAGCAGACCCACGAACACCGGGGAGCTTTTTTTT. Its translation is CASRPTNTGELFF.